The clone carrying this TCR beta chain has at least ten counts. The antigen is undetermined. This specimen comes from a study of T cell repertoires in cytomegalovirus infection. Findings and limits, study-wide: HLA-C-restricted CMV-specific TCR beta clonotypes were dominant in the ex vivo response.

TCRdb ran MiXCR on the reads and lists one entry per CDR3 protein. The sample consists of roughly 320,000 distinct CDR3 sequences, approximately 9.5% of them appearing once. After removal of 5 bases from V and 0 bases from J, the junction contained 7 bases not matched to a gene. Per germline, CDR1 SSHAT and CDR2 FNYEAQ (reference sequence). This CDR3 has 15 amino acids. Sequences were obtained from PBMCs. The chain has TRBV7-7 and TRBJ2-7; 7 nucleotides match TRBD1. The TCR comes from a human donor in good health (CMV status not recorded). Some clones in this sample may be carry-over from other donors' samples. The CDR3 loop reads CASSVGTASSYEQYF. The CDR3 region has the DNA TGTGCCAGCAGCGTCGGGACAGCAAGCTCCTACGAGCAGTACTTC.